Reported below is one TCR beta chain. The source of the sample is a study of shared T cell receptors in the human thymus. Germline loops: CDR1 SGHVS, CDR2 FQNEAQ. Trimming took off 2 bases at V and 0 bases at J, with 17 bases between the two ends. There are 19 residues in the CDR3. The table came from immunoSEQ multiplex PCR; TCRdb's copy has only in-frame clones and leaves some out. The table shows 700,000 to 750,000 clones, with 70% to 90% occurring only once. Another study also made use of these data, one on human thymus T cells. That publication notes: Thymic tissue was derived from resections collected during corrective heart surgery. V and J gene usage appeared biased in thymic and blood repertoires. Highly overlapping thymic repertoires among unrelated individuals were reported in related research.

The source material was thymocytes. V usage is TRBV7-8 and J usage is TRBJ1-6; D is unclear. This sequence originates from a girl under three years old with a congenital heart defect. CDR3 in amino acids: CASSLRGRMISSYNSPLHF. The CDR3, as DNA: TGTGCCAGCAGCTTAAGAGGGAGGATGATAAGCTCCTATAATTCACCCCTCCACTTT.